These 2 T cell receptor beta chains were all obtained from the same sample, sequenced in a study of T cells after yellow fever vaccination. TCRdb re-called the 5' RACE reads through MiXCR, storing one row per CDR3 protein. In the table there are hundreds of thousands of distinct CDR3 sequences, less than 4.5% of which are singletons. Sequenced here: PBMCs, sampled on the day of the yellow fever booster vaccination. These TCRs come from a young man who received the YFV17D yellow fever vaccine.

The chain carries TRBV30 and TRBJ1-1; D may be TRBD1 (6 bases). V was cut by 2 bases and J by 11 bases, with 12 bases left in between. Germline V gene sequence: CDR1 GTSNPN, CDR2 SVGIG (reference sequence). This CDR3 contains 11 residues. DNA for the CDR3: TGTGCCTGGAGTCAGGGGATGGGTGCTTTCTTT. Its protein is CAWSQGMGAFF. Together with reference TRBV30 and TRBJ1-1, the CDR3 gives the full variable domain: SQTIHQWPATLVQPVGSPLSLECTVEGTSNPNLYWYRQAAGRGLQLLFYSVGIGQISSEVPQNLSASRPQDRQFILSSKKLLLSDSGFYLCAWSQGMGAFFGQGTRLTVV.

The chain has TRBV3-1 and TRBJ2-3; 10 bases map to TRBD2. This CDR3 contains 17 residues. V lost 3 bases and J lost 0; bases outside the gene matches: 6. Germline values: CDR1 LGHDT, CDR2 YNNKEL (reference sequence). The CDR3 DNA reads TGTGCCAGCAGCCACACACTAGCGGGGACGAGCACAGATACGCAGTATTTT. Translating it yields CASSHTLAGTSTDTQYF.